These 27 T cell receptor beta chains came from one sample sequenced in a study of blood T cells in healthy people across ages. The authors ran a second PCR of roughly 6 to 12 cycles using a sample-barcoded 5' primer and a J-beta primer mix. MiXCR, applied by TCRdb to the 5' RACE reads, yields one record per CDR3 protein. The sample includes about 630,000 distinct CDR3 sequences, about 21% seen only once; the top ten take 3.5% to 4%. Source material: blood. Every receptor here comes from a man in his sixties or seventies in good health.

Of note for this clonotype: A junction end diverges from the germline sequence, so it may reflect a read error. This rearrangement joins TRBV20-1 to TRBJ1-4, with D possibly being TRBD1 (6 bases). The germline CDR1 and CDR2 sequences are DFQATT and SNEGSKA (reference sequence). The CDR3 has 14 residues. Here the CDR3 reads CSARDNRGSEKLFF. The CDR3 DNA is TGCAGTGCTAGAGATAATAGGGGGAGTGAAAAGCTGTTTTTT.

The chain is built from TRBV20-1 and TRBJ2-1; no firm D call. CDR3 size: 11 residues. The V end was cut by 6 bases, the J end by 9 bases, with 12 bases between. Germline lookup yields CDR1 DFQATT and CDR2 SNEGSKA (reference sequence). CDR3 DNA: TGCAGTGCCGCTTTATTGGGTGAGCAGTTCTTC. Protein sequence: CSAALLGEQFF.

This clonotype has just a few counts. V gene TRBV2 combines with J gene TRBJ2-1; D is unclear. V lost 7 bases and J lost 0, with 13 bases in between. This CDR3 has 15 residues. Germline CDR1 SNHLY, CDR2 FYNNEI. CDR3 region: CASTADRSSYNEQFF. CDR3 in DNA: TGTGCCAGCACCGCGGACCGTAGCTCCTACAATGAGCAGTTCTTC.

This clonotype was seen more than once but under ten times. This sequence joins TRBV7-2 and TRBJ2-4, with 9 bases that match TRBD2. Trimming removed 4 bases from V and 0 bases from J; junction bases left unmatched: 13. The CDR3 sequence is 19 residues long. Per germline, CDR1 SGHTA and CDR2 FQGNSA. The CDR3 nucleotides read TGTGCCAGCAGCTCTAGCGGGGCTAGCGGCAACATAGCCAAAAACATTCAGTACTTC. As protein: CASSSSGASGNIAKNIQYF.

This clonotype was counted only a few times. The chain is built from TRBV3-1 and TRBJ1-2; the D is unclear. Per germline, CDR1 LGHDT and CDR2 YNNKEL (reference sequence). This CDR3 is built from 14 residues. The V and J ends lost 1 base and 5 bases respectively, with 11 bases between them. This CDR3 is CASSQGGLTYGYTF. CDR3 bases: TGTGCCAGCAGCCAAGGGGGTCTGACGTATGGCTACACCTTC.

This clonotype was seen more than once but under ten times. V usage is TRBV15 and J usage is TRBJ2-1; maybe TRBD2 (6 bases). Deletions cut 0 bases from V and 6 bases from J, with 15 bases between. The germline gives CDR1 LNHNV, CDR2 YYDKDF (reference sequence). There are 16 residues in the CDR3. The DNA of the CDR3 is TGTGCCACCAGCAGAGATAACGGGGGAGTGGCCAATGAGCAGTTCTTC. It specifies CATSRDNGGVANEQFF. The full variable domain, in which reference TRBV15 and TRBJ2-1 provide the parts outside the CDR3, is DAMVIQNPRYQVTQFGKPVTLSCSQTLNHNVMYWYQQKSSQAPKLLFHYYDKDFNNEADTPDNFQSRRPNTSFCFLDIRSPGLGDTAMYLCATSRDNGGVANEQFFGPGTRLTVL.

This clonotype has a handful of counts. V gene TRBV29-1 combines with J gene TRBJ2-7, with unresolved D. The CDR3 totals 12 residues. V was shortened by 4 bases and J by 3 bases, with 10 bases between the two germline ends. Germline-derived CDR1 and CDR2 are SQVTM and ANQGSEA. This chain's CDR3 is CSVGSSSYEQYF. CDR3 DNA sequence: TGCAGCGTTGGTTCGAGCAGCTACGAGCAGTACTTC.

This sequence joins TRBV28 and TRBJ1-4; D is undetermined. In germline, CDR1 is MDHEN, CDR2 SYDVKM. The CDR3 is 14 amino acids. V lost 3 bases and J lost 7, with 12 bases in between. The CDR3 sequence is CASSLEGIGEKLFF. Here the CDR3 DNA reads TGTGCCAGCAGTTTGGAGGGAATTGGTGAAAAACTGTTTTTT.

The table lists this clonotype with a few counts. The CDR3 sequence: CASLGALAKNIQYF. CDR3 sequence (DNA): TGTGCCAGCCTGGGGGCCCTAGCCAAAAACATTCAGTACTTC. J is TRBJ2-4 and V is TRBV28; a weak D match, TRBD1 (6 bases). The CDR3 loop spans 14 amino acids. CDR1 is MDHEN, CDR2 SYDVKM, per germline. V was pared by 8 bases and J by 0 bases, with 11 bases between.

There are a few counts of this clonotype. The DNA of the CDR3 is TGTGCCAGCAGCAGTGGACAGGGGGCTTCAGATACGCAGTATTTT. It yields the protein CASSSGQGASDTQYF. The rearrangement links TRBV5-4 to TRBJ2-3; 11 nucleotides match TRBD1. Germline CDR1 and CDR2: SGHNT and YYREEE (reference sequence). The CDR3 is 15 amino acids. V was pared by 4 bases and J by 4 bases, with 5 bases of the junction left unmatched.

This clonotype was detected only a few times. The rearrangement uses TRBV18 and TRBJ1-4; a weak D match, TRBD1 (5 bases). Germline V gives CDR1 KGHSH, CDR2 LQKENI. The V end lost 4 bases, the J end lost 3 bases, and 12 bases lay between the germline ends. The CDR3 extends over 15 amino acids. CDR3 DNA sequence: TGTGCCAGCTCACGTGGAGGGACGGCTAATGAAAAACTGTTTTTT. Translating it yields CASSRGGTANEKLFF.

This clonotype appeared a few times. V gene TRBV5-1 combines with J gene TRBJ2-1; 14 nucleotides line up with TRBD2. Trimming cost V 4 bases and J 2 bases; bases outside gene matches: 2. Germline assignment: CDR1 SGHRS and CDR2 YFSETQ. The CDR3 length is 16 residues. The CDR3 nucleotides are TGCGCCAGCAGCAAGACTAGCGGGAGGGCCTACAATGAGCAGTTCTTC. Translating gives CASSKTSGRAYNEQFF.

The V and J genes are TRBV6-1 and TRBJ2-5, with 7 bases matching TRBD2. TRBJ2-1 explains the end of the DNA better; the J call may be wrong. Germline assignment: CDR1 MNHNS and CDR2 SASEGT. There are 15 residues in the CDR3. The CDR3 bases are TGTGCCAGCAGTGCCCAGTCGCGGGCGGGAGCCGAGCAGTTCTTC. Residues: CASSAQSRAGAEQFF.

There are many counts of this clonotype. The chain is built from TRBV4-1 and TRBJ2-7; possibly TRBD1 for D (6 bases). CDR1 and CDR2 from the germline V gene are MGHRA and YSYEKL. This CDR3 contains 14 residues. With 0 bases removed from V and 4 bases from J, the gap between germline ends came to 10 bases. CDR3 region: CASSQDRGPYEQYF. DNA of the CDR3: TGCGCCAGCAGCCAAGACAGGGGCCCTTACGAGCAGTACTTC.

The rearrangement links TRBV20-1 to TRBJ2-1, with a weak D call TRBD2 (6 bases). The CDR3 is 13 amino acids. The germline V and J ends were trimmed by 0 bases and 14 bases, with 17 bases remaining between them. Germline CDR1 and CDR2: DFQATT and SNEGSKA (reference sequence). The CDR3 DNA reads TGCAGTGCTAGAGAGGGGAGGCTGCCACCTGAGTTCTTC. It specifies CSAREGRLPPEFF.

This clonotype was recorded a few times. The genes are TRBV20-1 and TRBJ2-3; no firm D call. Germline CDR1 DFQATT, CDR2 SNEGSKA (reference sequence). Trimming removed 6 bases at V and 0 bases at J, with 16 bases between. The CDR3 contains 15 residues. The CDR3 region has the DNA TGCAGTGCCCATGCCTCAGATACTAGCACAGATACGCAGTATTTT. Its protein product is CSAHASDTSTDTQYF.

This chain connects TRBV21-1 to TRBJ2-2; the table's D call, TRBD2, has no DNA check behind it. TRBV21-1 is flagged as a pseudogene. The CDR3 has 16 amino acids. This chain's CDR3 is CASSKVSGRRAGELFF. The CDR3 coding sequence is TGTGCCAGCAGCAAAGTCAGCGGGAGAAGAGCCGGGGAGCTGTTTTTT.

This clonotype was counted at least ten times. The V call is TRBV27, the J call TRBJ2-7; D is possibly TRBD1 or TRBD2 (6 bases each). V lost 6 bases and J lost 2, with 17 bases in between. The CDR3 extends over 15 amino acids. Per the germline V gene, CDR1 is MNHEY and CDR2 is SMNVEV (reference sequence). The CDR3 here is CASSREGGSTYEQYF. DNA for the CDR3: TGTGCCAGCAGCCGAGAGGGGGGATCTACCTACGAGCAGTACTTC.

The CDR3 loop is CASGNPREGKNIQYF. Here the CDR3 DNA reads TGTGCCAGCGGTAATCCGCGGGAGGGCAAAAACATTCAGTACTTC. The rearrangement uses TRBV28 and TRBJ2-4; the match to TRBD2 covers 9 bases. The CDR3 length is 15 residues. Germline V gene data show CDR1 as MDHEN and CDR2 as SYDVKM. V trimming: 8 bases; J trimming: 3 bases; junction bases outside the gene matches: 8.

This clonotype was seen a handful of times. The chain is built from TRBV7-3 and TRBJ2-1; D is perhaps TRBD2 (5 bases). The CDR3 length is 13 residues. Looked up from germline, CDR1 is SGHTA and CDR2 is FQGTGA. V shed 4 bases and J shed 8 bases, with 12 bases lying between them. CDR3 coding DNA: TGTGCCAGCAGCTCTAGCTGTTACGATGAGCAGTTCTTC. Its translation: CASSSSCYDEQFF.

This clonotype was counted a few times. This could be a read error, since a much larger clone is one nucleotide away. V gene TRBV7-7 combines with J gene TRBJ2-1; the match to TRBD2 covers 7 bases. CDR1 and CDR2 (germline): SSHAT, FNYEAQ (reference sequence). The CDR3 covers 14 residues. CDR3 nucleotides: TGTGCTAGCAGCGTAGGAAACCTAGCGGAGGGGCAGTTCTTC. Amino acids: CASSVGNLAEGQFF.

This chain connects TRBV20-1 to TRBJ2-5, with TRBD2 as a possible D gene (6 bases). The DNA matches TRBJ2-7 better at its end, which makes the J call doubtful. The CDR3 runs to 14 residues. Germline V gives CDR1 DFQATT, CDR2 SNEGSKA (reference sequence). CDR3 sequence: CSASGGGATYEQYF. The CDR3 nucleotides read TGCAGTGCTAGTGGCGGCGGGGCCACCTACGAGCAGTACTTC.

This chain links TRBV6-2 or TRBV6-3 with TRBJ2-5; D not resolved. Judging by the DNA end, TRBJ2-1 fits better; the J call may be wrong. The germline gives CDR1 MNHEY, CDR2 SVGEGT. The CDR3 runs 13 residues. The CDR3 is CASSYRSGNEQFF. CDR3 coding DNA: TGTGCCAGCAGTTACAGGTCGGGCAATGAGCAGTTCTTC.

This clonotype was detected many times. This chain uses TRBV20-1 with TRBJ2-7; D possibly matches TRBD1 or TRBD2 (5 bases each). In germline, CDR1 is DFQATT, CDR2 SNEGSKA (reference sequence). The CDR3 runs to 15 residues. V lost 3 bases, J lost 2 bases, and 17 bases lay in between. The CDR3, as DNA: TGCAGTGCTAGTGGGGGATGGCCAGGGACCTACGAGCAGTACTTC. Amino acids: CSASGGWPGTYEQYF.

This clonotype was counted a few times. The V call is TRBV28, the J call TRBJ2-7; the D is unclear. The V gene's germline CDR1 is MDHEN and CDR2 SYDVKM. V lost 8 bases and J 5 bases, leaving 19 bases between the germline ends. The CDR3 sequence is 14 residues long. The CDR3 protein is CASGQEKLAHEQYF. The DNA for the CDR3 is TGTGCCAGCGGCCAGGAGAAGTTGGCGCACGAGCAGTACTTC.

This clonotype was recorded once. V is TRBV12-3 or TRBV12-4 and J is TRBJ1-1; D is unclear. There are 14 residues in the CDR3. Trimming cost V 10 bases and J 1 base, with 16 bases left between them. CDR3 sequence: CAITTTGGNTEAFF. As DNA, the CDR3 is TGTGCCATCACTACCACTGGTGGGAACACTGAAGCTTTCTTT.

This rearrangement joins TRBV3-1 to TRBJ2-5, with D uncertain. This CDR3 is 12 amino acids long. From germline, CDR1 is LGHDT and CDR2 YNNKEL (reference sequence). The V end was cut by 2 bases, the J end by 3 bases, with 4 bases between. CDR3 sequence (DNA): TGTGCCAGCAGCCAACAAAAAGAGACCCAGTACTTC. The encoded protein is CASSQQKETQYF.